This record concerns one T cell receptor (beta chain) sequence. This clone was seen once. It has no known antigen specificity. The sample holds no much larger clone one base away, and base qualities are not on file. One read alone lends weak support. The data originate from a study of metastatic and nonmetastatic thyroid tumors (dated by TCRdb to the early 2020s). For the wider study: For patients with malignant and with benign thyroid disease, the researchers compared repertoires between peripheral blood samples and tumor or nodule tissue samples.

From cysteine to phenylalanine, the CDR3 is 15 amino acids long. The sequence is cut down to CDR3 DNA, 45 bases in frame from base 1. Per the germline V gene (reference sequence), DFQATT is the CDR1 and SNEGSKA is the CDR2. Unmatched junction bases come to 6, with V trimmed by 0 bases and J by 4 bases. The research as a whole found: TCR beta diversity was reported as significantly higher in malignant tumors than in benign nodules, in both blood and tumor samples.

Library method: PCR. TCRdb names Illumina HiSeq 4000 as the instrument used. High-throughput sequencing was used to profile the TCR beta-chain CDR3 region of every patient. The authors processed their data as follows. A classifier to discriminate distant-metastatic papillary thyroid cancer patients was built from CDR3 differences across clinicopathological groups. The Shannon index was used to assess repertoire diversity, and the Morisita-Horn index was used to assess tumor-blood repertoire similarity. TCRdb reprocessed the public reads (quality trimming at Q25 with fastp, clone calling with MiXCR) and kept in-frame beta chains. None of the V and J calls come from the authors' own analysis; TCRdb made them. This sample holds approximately 30,000 clones; approximately 8% were observed only once. The biggest ten clones account for around 44% of the sample. None of the patients had been given any treatment before thyroid surgery. Patient clinical samples collected from about 2011 to 2018 were retrospectively analysed using T-cell receptor beta sequencing.

The material sequenced was blood. Here the chain combines TRBV20-1 and TRBJ2-5, and 9 junctional nucleotides match TRBD1. The sequence came from a female donor with papillary thyroid cancer or a benign thyroid nodule (not recorded which). Some clones in this sample may be carry-over from other donors' samples. The sequenced DNA: TGCAGTGCTAGAGATACAGGGGGCCTTTCAGAGACCCAGTACTTC. Its coded protein is CSARDTGGLSETQYF.